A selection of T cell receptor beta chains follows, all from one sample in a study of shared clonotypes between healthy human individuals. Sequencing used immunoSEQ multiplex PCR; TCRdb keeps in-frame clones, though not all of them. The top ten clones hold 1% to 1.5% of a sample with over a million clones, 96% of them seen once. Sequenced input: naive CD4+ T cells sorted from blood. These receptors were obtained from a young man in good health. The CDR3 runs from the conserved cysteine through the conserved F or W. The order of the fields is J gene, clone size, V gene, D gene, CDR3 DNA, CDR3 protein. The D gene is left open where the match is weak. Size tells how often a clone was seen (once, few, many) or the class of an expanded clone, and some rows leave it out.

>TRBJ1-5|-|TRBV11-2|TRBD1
TGTGCCAGCAGCGAGGGACAGTATAGCAATCAGCCCCAGCATTTT
CASSEGQYSNQPQHF
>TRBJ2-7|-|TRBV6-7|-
TGTGCCAGCAGTTACTCGTCAGGTTCCTACGAGCAGTACTTC
CASSYSSGSYEQYF
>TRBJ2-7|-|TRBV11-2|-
TGTGCCAGCAGCTTCCTTTCTGAGCAGTACTTC
CASSFLSEQYF
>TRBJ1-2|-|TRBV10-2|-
TGCGCCAGCAGACAAGCGACGGATCCTTATGGCTACACCTTC
CASRQATDPYGYTF
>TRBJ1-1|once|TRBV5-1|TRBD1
TGCGCCAGCAGCTTTCAGGGGGATAACACTGAAGCTTTCTTT
CASSFQGDNTEAFF
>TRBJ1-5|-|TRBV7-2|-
TGTGCCAGCAGCCCCGAGGGCAATCAGCCCCAGCATTTT
CASSPEGNQPQHF
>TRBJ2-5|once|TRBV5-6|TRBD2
TGTGCCAGCAGCTTCGGACTAGCGGGAGAAGGGACCCAGTACTTC
CASSFGLAGEGTQYF
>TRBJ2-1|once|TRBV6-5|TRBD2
TGTGCCAGCAGTTACCGACTAGCGGGAGACCATGAGCAGTTCTTC
CASSYRLAGDHEQFF
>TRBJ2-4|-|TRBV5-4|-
TGTGCCAGCAGCTCCCCCGCCAAAAACATTCAGTACTTC
CASSSPAKNIQYF
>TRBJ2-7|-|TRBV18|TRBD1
TGTGCCAGCTCACCGACAGGGATGGACCACGAGCAGTACTTC
CASSPTGMDHEQYF
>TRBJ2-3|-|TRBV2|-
TGTGCCAGCTGCTTAGATACGCAGTATTTT
CASCLDTQYF
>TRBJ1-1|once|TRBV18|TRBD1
TGTGCCAGCTCCCTTGGGACAGGGATGAACACTGAAGCTTTCTTT
CASSLGTGMNTEAFF
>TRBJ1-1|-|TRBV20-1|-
TGCAGTGCTAACTTTCACACTGAAGCTTTCTTT
CSANFHTEAFF
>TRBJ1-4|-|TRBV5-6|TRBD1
TGTGCCAGCAGCTCCCTTGACAGGGGGCGTTTTGAAAAACTGTTTTTT
CASSSLDRGRFEKLFF
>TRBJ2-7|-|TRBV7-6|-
TGTGCCAGCAGCTTAGGGCAGCCTTACGAGCAGTACTTC
CASSLGQPYEQYF
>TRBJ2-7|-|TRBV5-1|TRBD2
TGCGCCAGCAGCTTGGAGGCACTAGCGGCCTACGAGCAGTACTTC
CASSLEALAAYEQYF
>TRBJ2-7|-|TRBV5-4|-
TGTGCCAGCAGCATCCGGGGGCTCCACGAGCAGTACTTC
CASSIRGLHEQYF
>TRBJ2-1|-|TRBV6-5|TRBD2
TGTGCCAGCAAGAGATCGGGGGGGAGAAGAAATGAGCAGTTCTTC
CASKRSGGRRNEQFF
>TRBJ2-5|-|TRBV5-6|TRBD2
TGTGCCAGCAAGCGGGGACTAGCGGGAGGAAGGGAGACCCAGTACTTC
CASKRGLAGGRETQYF
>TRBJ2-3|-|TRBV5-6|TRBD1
TGTGCCAGCAGCTTGGGAGGACAGGGACCTAGCACAGATACGCAGTATTTT
CASSLGGQGPSTDTQYF
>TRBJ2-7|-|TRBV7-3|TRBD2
TGTGCCAGCAGCTTATCTCGGACTAGCGGGAGGAACGAGCAGTACTTC
CASSLSRTSGRNEQYF
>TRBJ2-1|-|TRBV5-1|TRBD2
TGCGCCAGCAGCTCGGCCATTAGCGGGAGGGCGGCCCATGAGCAGTTCTTC
CASSSAISGRAAHEQFF
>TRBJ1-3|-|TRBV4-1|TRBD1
TGCGCCAGCAGCGATCGACAGGGGGTAGGCATATATTTT
CASSDRQGVGIYF
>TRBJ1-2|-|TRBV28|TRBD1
TGTGCCAGCAGTTTGGACCTCCTGACAGGGTTCGGGGGCTACACCTTC
CASSLDLLTGFGGYTF
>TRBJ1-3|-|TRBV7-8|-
TGTGCCAGCAGCCCCCTGGCAGGGGTTGGGGAAAACACCATATATTTT
CASSPLAGVGENTIYF
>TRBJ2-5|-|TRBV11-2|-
TGTGCCAGCAGCTTAGCTGGTAGAGGGTTTGGTGCGGAGACCCAGTACTTC
CASSLAGRGFGAETQYF
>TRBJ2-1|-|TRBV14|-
TGTGCCAGCAGCATAGACCTAGGAGGGGTTCAGTTCTTC
CASSIDLGGVQFF
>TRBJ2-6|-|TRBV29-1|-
TGCAGCGTTGTCGGGGGCTCTGGGGCCAACGTCCTGACTTTC
CSVVGGSGANVLTF
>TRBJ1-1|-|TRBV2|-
TGTGCCAGCAGTGTACGACGGGACACTGAAGCTTTCTTT
CASSVRRDTEAFF
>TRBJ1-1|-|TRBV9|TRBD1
TGTGCCAGCAGCGTAGACGCAGGGGGAATTCCGCAGAACACTGAAGCTTTCTTT
CASSVDAGGIPQNTEAFF
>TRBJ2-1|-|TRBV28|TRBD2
TGTGCCAGCGAGAGCGGGACGGCATACAATGAGCAGTTCTTC
CASESGTAYNEQFF
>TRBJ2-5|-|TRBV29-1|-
TGCAGCGCCCGAGATCGGGGACGGCAAGAGACCCAGTACTTC
CSARDRGRQETQYF
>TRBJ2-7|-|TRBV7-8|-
TGTGCCAGCAGCTTCCGGGGGCTAGGGGCGTACGAGCAGTACTTC
CASSFRGLGAYEQYF
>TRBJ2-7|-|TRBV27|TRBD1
TGTGCCAGCAGAACGACAGGGGCCCACGAGCAGTACTTC
CASRTTGAHEQYF
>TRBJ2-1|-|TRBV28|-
TGTGCCAGCAGACAGAAGTATGAGCAGTTCTTC
CASRQKYEQFF
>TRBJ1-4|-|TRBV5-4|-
TGTGCCAGCAGCTTGTGGCAGGGCGGTGAAAAACTGTTTTTT
CASSLWQGGEKLFF
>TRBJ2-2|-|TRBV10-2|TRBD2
TGCGCCAGCAGGGGGACTAGCGGGAGTTTAAACGGGGAGCTGTTTTTT
CASRGTSGSLNGELFF
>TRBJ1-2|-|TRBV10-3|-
TGTGCCATCAGTGAGTCTAAGGGGACGAACACCTTC
CAISESKGTNTF